This T cell receptor beta chain was captured in a study of OX40 agonist ivuxolimab in advanced cancers. Study-wide results and limits: Researchers did not establish what antigens the expanded peripheral T cells target. In the 0.1 to 3.0 mg/kg range, CD4+ and CD8+ blood T cells had expanded clonally by week 6.

Germline V CDR1 and CDR2: KGHSH, LQKENI. Trimming cost V 4 bases and J 5 bases; bases outside gene matches: 1. The CDR3 length is 14 residues. This clone was seen just once. No antigen is known for it. TCRdb keeps only in-frame clones here, not all; method: immunoSEQ multiplex PCR. Of tens of thousands of clones listed, about four fifths are singletons. Here the sequenced sample was CD4+ or CD8+ T cells sorted from blood, taken in a trial of the OX40 agonist ivuxolimab. The receptor was derived from an adult with an advanced solid tumor such as melanoma, head and neck, liver or kidney cancer. The genes are TRBV18 and TRBJ1-6, with TRBD1 identical over 8 bases. CDR3 coding DNA: TGTGCCAGCTCACTGGGACAGGATAATTCACCCCTCCACTTT. It specifies CASSLGQDNSPLHF.